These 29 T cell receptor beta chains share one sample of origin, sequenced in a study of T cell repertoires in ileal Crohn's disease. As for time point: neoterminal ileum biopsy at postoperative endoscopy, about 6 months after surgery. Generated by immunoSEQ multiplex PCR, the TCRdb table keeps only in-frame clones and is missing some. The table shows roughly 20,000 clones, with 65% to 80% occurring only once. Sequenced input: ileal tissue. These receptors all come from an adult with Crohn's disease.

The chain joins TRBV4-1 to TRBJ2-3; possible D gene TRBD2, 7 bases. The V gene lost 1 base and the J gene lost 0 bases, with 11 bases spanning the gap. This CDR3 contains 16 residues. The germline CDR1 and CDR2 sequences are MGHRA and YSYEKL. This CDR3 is CASSQVAGASTDTQYF. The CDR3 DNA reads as TGCGCCAGCAGCCAAGTGGCGGGGGCCAGCACAGATACGCAGTATTTT.

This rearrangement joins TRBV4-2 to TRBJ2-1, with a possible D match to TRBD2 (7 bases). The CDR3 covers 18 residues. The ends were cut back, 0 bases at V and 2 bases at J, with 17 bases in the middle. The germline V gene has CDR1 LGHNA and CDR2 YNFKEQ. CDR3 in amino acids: CASSQDRGGASPYNEQFF. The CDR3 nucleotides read TGTGCCAGCAGCCAAGATCGAGGGGGGGCTAGTCCCTACAATGAGCAGTTCTTC.

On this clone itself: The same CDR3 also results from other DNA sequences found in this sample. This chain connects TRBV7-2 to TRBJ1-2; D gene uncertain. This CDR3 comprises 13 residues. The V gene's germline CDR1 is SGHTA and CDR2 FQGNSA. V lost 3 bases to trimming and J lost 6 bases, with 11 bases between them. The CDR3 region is CASSLGQRDGYTF. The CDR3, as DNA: TGTGCCAGCAGCTTGGGTCAGCGGGATGGCTACACCTTC. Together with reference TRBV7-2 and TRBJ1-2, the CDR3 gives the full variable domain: GAGVSQSPSNKVTEKGKDVELRCDPISGHTALYWYRQSLGQGLEFLIYFQGNSAPDKSGLPSDRFSAERTGGSVSTLTIQRTQQEDSAVYLCASSLGQRDGYTFGSGTRLTVV.

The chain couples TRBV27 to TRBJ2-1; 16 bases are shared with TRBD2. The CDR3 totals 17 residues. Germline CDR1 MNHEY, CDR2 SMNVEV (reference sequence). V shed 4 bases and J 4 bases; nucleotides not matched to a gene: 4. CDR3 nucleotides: TGTGCCAGCAGTTCGGGACTAGCGGGAGGGCCGTACAATGAGCAGTTCTTC. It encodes CASSSGLAGGPYNEQFF.

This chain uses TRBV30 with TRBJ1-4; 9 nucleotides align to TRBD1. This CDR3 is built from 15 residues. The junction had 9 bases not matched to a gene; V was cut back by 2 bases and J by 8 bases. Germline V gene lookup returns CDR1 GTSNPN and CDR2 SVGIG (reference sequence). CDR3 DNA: TGTGCCTGGAGTACACGACAGGGGGGGGGAGAAAAACTGTTTTTT. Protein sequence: CAWSTRQGGGEKLFF. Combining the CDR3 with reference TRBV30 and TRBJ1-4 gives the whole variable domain SQTIHQWPATLVQPVGSPLSLECTVEGTSNPNLYWYRQAAGRGLQLLFYSVGIGQISSEVPQNLSASRPQDRQFILSSKKLLLSDSGFYLCAWSTRQGGGEKLFFGSGTQLSVL.

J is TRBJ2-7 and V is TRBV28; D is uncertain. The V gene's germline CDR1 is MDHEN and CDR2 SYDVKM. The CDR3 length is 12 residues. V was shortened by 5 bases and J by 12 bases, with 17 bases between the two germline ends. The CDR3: CASSDSPYRRYF. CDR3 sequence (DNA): TGTGCCAGCAGTGACTCGCCATATAGACGGTACTTC.

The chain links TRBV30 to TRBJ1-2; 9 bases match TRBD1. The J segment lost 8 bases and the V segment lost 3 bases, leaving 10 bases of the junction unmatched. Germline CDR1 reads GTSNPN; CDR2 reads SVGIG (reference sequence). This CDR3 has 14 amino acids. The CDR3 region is CAWRTGQGSGGYTF. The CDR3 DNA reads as TGTGCCTGGAGGACGGGACAGGGATCGGGGGGCTACACCTTC. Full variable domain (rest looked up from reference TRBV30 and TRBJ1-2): SQTIHQWPATLVQPVGSPLSLECTVEGTSNPNLYWYRQAAGRGLQLLFYSVGIGQISSEVPQNLSASRPQDRQFILSSKKLLLSDSGFYLCAWRTGQGSGGYTFGSGTRLTVV.

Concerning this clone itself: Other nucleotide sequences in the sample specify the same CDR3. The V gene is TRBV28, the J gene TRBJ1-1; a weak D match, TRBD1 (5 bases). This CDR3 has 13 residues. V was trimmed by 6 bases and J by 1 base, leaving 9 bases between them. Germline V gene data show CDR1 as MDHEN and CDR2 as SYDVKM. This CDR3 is CASRGQGNTEAFF. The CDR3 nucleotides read TGTGCCAGCAGGGGGCAGGGGAACACTGAAGCTTTCTTT.

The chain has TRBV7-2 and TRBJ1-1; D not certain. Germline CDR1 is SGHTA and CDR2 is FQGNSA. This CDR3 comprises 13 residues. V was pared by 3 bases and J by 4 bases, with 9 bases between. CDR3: CASSFKQRTEAFF. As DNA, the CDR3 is TGTGCCAGCAGCTTTAAGCAGCGCACTGAAGCTTTCTTT.

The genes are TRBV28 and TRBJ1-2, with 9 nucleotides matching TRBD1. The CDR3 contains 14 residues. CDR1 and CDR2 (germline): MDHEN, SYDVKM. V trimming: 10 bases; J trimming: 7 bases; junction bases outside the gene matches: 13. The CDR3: CATRDRVSTRGYTF. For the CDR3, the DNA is TGTGCCACCCGGGACAGGGTTTCTACGCGTGGCTACACCTTC.

The CDR3 coding sequence is TGTGCCAGCAGTTTTAACCGGGACTATGGCTACACCTTC. It translates to CASSFNRDYGYTF. The chain carries TRBV6-6 and TRBJ1-2, with unresolved D. Between the trimmed V and J ends, which lost 4 bases and 3 bases, there was a span of 9 bases. Germline V CDR1 and CDR2: MNHNY, SVGAGI (reference sequence). The length of the CDR3 is 13 residues.

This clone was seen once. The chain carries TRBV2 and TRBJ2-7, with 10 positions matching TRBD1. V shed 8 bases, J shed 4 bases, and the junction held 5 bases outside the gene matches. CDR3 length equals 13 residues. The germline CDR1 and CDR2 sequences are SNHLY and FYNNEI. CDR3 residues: CASAGQGKYEQYF. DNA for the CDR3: TGTGCCAGCGCGGGACAGGGGAAATACGAGCAGTACTTC.

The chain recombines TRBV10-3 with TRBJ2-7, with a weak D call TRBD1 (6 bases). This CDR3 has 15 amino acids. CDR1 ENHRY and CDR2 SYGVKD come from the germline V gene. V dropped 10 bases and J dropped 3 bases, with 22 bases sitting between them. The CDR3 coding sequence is TGTGCCACAAGACTTACCACAGGGCTACTCTACGAGCAGTACTTC. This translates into CATRLTTGLLYEQYF.

The CDR3 loop is CSVDASGQETQYF. The CDR3 region has the DNA TGCAGCGTTGACGCTAGCGGGCAAGAGACCCAGTACTTC. This chain links TRBV29-1 with TRBJ2-5, with TRBD2 matching over 8 bases. With 3 bases clipped from V and 2 bases from J, the junction kept 2 bases outside the gene matches. Germline-derived CDR1 and CDR2 are SQVTM and ANQGSEA. The CDR3 covers 13 residues.

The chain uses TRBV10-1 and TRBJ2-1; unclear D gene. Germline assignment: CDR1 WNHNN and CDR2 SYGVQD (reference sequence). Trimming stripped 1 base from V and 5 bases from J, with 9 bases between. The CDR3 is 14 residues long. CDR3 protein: CASSEFLADNEQFF. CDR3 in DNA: TGCGCCAGCAGTGAGTTCCTGGCCGACAATGAGCAGTTCTTC.

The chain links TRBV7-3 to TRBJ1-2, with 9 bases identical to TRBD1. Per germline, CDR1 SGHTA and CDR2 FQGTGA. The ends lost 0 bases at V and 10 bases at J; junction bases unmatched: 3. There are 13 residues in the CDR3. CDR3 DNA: TGTGCCAGCAGCTTAACGGGACAGGGAAACTACACCTTC. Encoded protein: CASSLTGQGNYTF.

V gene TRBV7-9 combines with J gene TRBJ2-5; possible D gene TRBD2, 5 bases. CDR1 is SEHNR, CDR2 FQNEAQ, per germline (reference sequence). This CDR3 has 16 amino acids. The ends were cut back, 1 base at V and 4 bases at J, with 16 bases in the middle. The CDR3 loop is CASSLGGVKAGETQYF. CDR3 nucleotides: TGTGCCAGCAGCTTAGGGGGAGTAAAAGCAGGAGAGACCCAGTACTTC. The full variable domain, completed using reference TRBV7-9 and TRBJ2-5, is DTGVSQNPRHKITKRGQNVTFRCDPISEHNRLYWYRQTLGQGPEFLTYFQNEAQLEKSRLLSDRFSAERPKGSFSTLEIQRTEQGDSAMYLCASSLGGVKAGETQYFGPGTRLLVL.

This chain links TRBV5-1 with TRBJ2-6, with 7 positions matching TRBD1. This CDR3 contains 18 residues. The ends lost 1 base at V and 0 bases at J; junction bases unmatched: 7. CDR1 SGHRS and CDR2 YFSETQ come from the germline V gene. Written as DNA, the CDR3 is TGCGCCAGCAGCTTGAGTACAGGGGTTATCTCTGGGGCCAACGTCCTGACTTTC. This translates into CASSLSTGVISGANVLTF.

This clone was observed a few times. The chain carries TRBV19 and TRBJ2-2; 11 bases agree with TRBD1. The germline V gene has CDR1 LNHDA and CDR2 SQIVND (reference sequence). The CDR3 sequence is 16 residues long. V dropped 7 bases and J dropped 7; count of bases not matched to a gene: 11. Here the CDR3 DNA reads TGTGCCAGTATCCCAGCGGACAGGGGGCAATTCGGGGAGCTGTTTTTT. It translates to CASIPADRGQFGELFF.

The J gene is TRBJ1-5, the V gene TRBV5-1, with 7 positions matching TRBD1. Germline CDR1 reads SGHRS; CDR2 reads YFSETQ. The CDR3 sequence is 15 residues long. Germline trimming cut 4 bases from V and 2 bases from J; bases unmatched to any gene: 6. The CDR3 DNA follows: TGCGCCAGCAGCATGACAGGGTCGGGCAATCAGCCCCAGCATTTT. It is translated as CASSMTGSGNQPQHF.

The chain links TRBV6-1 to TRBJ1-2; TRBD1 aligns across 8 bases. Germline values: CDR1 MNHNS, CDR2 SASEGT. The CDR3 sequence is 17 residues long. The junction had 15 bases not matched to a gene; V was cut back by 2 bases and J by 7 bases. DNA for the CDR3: TGTGCCAGCAGTGAATTTAGAGGCAGGGGGCAATTTGGTGGCTACACCTTC. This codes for CASSEFRGRGQFGGYTF.

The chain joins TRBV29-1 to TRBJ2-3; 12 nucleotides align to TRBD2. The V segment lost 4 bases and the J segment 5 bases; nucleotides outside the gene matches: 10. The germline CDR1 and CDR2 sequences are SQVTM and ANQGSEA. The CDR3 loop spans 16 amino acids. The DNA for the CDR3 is TGCAGCGTTGGCCCGGGACTAGCGGGCGGATTAGATACGCAGTATTTT. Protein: CSVGPGLAGGLDTQYF.

The CDR3 DNA reads as TGTGCCAGCAGTGAATATGCTAGCGGACGATACAATGAGCAGTTCTTC. The encoded protein is CASSEYASGRYNEQFF. J is TRBJ2-1 and V is TRBV6-1; TRBD2 aligns across 7 bases. After removal of 2 bases from V and 4 bases from J, the junction contained 8 bases not matched to a gene. CDR1 is MNHNS, CDR2 SASEGT, per germline. This CDR3 region has 16 residues.

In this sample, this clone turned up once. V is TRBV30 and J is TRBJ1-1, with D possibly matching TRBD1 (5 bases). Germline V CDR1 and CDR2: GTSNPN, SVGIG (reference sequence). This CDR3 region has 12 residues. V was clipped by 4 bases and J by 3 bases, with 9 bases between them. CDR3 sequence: CAWTGIDTEAFF. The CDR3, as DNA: TGTGCCTGGACAGGGATAGACACTGAAGCTTTCTTT.

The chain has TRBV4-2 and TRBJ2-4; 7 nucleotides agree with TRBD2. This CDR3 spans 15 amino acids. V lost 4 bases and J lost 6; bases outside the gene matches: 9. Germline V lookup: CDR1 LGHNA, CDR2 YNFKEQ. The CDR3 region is CASSRGGLAGNIQYF. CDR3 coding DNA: TGTGCCAGCAGCCGGGGGGGGTTAGCGGGAAACATTCAGTACTTC.

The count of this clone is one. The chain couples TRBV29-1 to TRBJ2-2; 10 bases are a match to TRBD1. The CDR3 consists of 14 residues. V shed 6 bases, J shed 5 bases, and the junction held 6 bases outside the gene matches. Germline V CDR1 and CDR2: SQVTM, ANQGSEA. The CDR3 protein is CSVGQGRETGELFF. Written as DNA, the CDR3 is TGCAGCGTGGGACAGGGGCGGGAAACCGGGGAGCTGTTTTTT.

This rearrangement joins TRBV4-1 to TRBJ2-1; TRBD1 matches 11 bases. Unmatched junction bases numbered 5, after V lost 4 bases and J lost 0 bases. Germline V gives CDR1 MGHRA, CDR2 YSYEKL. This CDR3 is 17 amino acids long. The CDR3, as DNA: TGCGCCAGCAGCCGGGACGGGACAGGGGGCTCCTACAATGAGCAGTTCTTC. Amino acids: CASSRDGTGGSYNEQFF.

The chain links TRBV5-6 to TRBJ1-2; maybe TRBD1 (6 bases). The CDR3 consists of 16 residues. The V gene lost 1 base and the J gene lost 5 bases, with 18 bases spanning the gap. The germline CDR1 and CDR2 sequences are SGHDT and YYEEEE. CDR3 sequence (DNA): TGTGCCAGCAGCTTGCGGCGACAGGACCTTCGGTATGGCTACACCTTC. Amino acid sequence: CASSLRRQDLRYGYTF.

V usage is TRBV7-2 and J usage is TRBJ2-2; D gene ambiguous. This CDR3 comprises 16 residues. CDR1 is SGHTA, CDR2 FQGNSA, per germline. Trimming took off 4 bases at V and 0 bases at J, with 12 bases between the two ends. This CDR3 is CASSSIAWPNTGELFF. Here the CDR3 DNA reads TGTGCCAGCAGCTCAATAGCTTGGCCGAACACCGGGGAGCTGTTTTTT.